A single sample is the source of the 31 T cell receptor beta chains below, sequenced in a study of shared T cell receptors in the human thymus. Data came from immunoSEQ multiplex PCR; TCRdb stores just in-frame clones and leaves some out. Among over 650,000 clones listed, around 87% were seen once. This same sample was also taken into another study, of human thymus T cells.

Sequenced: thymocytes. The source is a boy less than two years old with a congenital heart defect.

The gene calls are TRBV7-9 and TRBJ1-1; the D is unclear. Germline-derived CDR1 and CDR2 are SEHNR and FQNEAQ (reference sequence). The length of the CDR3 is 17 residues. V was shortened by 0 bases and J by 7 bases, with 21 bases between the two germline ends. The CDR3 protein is CASSLAKEGLLALEAFF. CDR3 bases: TGTGCCAGCAGCTTAGCTAAGGAGGGTCTCCTTGCCCTTGAAGCTTTCTTT. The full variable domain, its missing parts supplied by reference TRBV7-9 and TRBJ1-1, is DTGVSQNPRHKITKRGQNVTFRCDPISEHNRLYWYRQTLGQGPEFLTYFQNEAQLEKSRLLSDRFSAERPKGSFSTLEIQRTEQGDSAMYLCASSLAKEGLLALEAFFGQGTRLTVV.

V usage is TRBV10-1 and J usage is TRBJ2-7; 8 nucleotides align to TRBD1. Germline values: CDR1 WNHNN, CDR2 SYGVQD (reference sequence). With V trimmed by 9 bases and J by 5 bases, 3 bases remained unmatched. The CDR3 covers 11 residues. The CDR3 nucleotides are TGCGCCAGTTCAGGGGGCCACGAGCAGTACTTC. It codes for CASSGGHEQYF.

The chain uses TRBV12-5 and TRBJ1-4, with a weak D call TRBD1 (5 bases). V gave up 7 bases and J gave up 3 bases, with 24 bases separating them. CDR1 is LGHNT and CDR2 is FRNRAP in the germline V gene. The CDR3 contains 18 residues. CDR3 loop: CASARTPTKRGSNEKLFF. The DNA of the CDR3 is TGTGCTAGTGCCCGGACACCTACTAAAAGGGGATCTAATGAAAAACTGTTTTTT.

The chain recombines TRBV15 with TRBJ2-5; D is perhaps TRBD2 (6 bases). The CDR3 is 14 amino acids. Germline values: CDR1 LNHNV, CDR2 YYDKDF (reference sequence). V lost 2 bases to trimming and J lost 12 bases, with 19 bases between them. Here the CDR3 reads CATSRSGWRDEEYF. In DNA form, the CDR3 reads TGTGCCACCAGCAGATCCGGGTGGAGGGACGAGGAGTACTTC.

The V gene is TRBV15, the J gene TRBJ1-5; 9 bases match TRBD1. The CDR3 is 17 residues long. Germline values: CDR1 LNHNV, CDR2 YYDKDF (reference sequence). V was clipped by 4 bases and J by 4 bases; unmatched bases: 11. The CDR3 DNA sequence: TGTGCCACCAGCATAGCGGATGCCGGGACAGGGAATCAGCCCCAGCATTTT. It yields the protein CATSIADAGTGNQPQHF.

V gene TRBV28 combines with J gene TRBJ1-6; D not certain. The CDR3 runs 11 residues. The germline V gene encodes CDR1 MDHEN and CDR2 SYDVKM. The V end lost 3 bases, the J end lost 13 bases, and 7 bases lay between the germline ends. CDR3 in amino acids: CASSLDSPLHF. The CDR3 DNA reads TGTGCCAGCAGTTTGGACTCTCCCCTCCACTTT.

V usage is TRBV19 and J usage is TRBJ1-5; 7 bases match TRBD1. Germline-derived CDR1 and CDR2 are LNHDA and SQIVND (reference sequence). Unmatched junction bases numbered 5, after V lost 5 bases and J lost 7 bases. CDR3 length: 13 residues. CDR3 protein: CASSFEGAQPQHF. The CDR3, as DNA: TGTGCCAGTAGTTTTGAGGGGGCACAGCCCCAGCATTTT. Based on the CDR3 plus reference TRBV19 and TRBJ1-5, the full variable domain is DGGITQSPKYLFRKEGQNVTLSCEQNLNHDAMYWYRQDPGQGLRLIYYSQIVNDFQKGDIAEGYSVSREKKESFPLTVTSAQKNPTAFYLCASSFEGAQPQHFGDGTRLSIL.

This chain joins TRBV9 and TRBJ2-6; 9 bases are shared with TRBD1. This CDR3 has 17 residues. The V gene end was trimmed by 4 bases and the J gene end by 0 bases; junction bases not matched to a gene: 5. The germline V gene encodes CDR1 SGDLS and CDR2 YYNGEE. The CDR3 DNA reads TGTGCCAGCAGCCCGGGACAGGGATACTCTGGGGCCAACGTCCTGACTTTC. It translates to CASSPGQGYSGANVLTF.

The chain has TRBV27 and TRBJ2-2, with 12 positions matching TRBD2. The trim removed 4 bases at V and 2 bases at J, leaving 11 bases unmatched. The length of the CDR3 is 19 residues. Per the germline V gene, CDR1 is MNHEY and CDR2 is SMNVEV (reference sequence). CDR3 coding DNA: TGTGCCAGCAGTTCGACATTAGGGACTAGCGGGCCTAACACCGGGGAGCTGTTTTTT. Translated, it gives CASSSTLGTSGPNTGELFF.

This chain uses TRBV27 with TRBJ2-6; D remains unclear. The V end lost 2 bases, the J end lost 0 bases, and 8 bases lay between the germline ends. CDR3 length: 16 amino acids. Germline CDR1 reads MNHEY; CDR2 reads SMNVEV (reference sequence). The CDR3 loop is CASSLRQISGANVLTF. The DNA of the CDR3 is TGTGCCAGCAGTTTACGTCAGATCTCTGGGGCCAACGTCCTGACTTTC.

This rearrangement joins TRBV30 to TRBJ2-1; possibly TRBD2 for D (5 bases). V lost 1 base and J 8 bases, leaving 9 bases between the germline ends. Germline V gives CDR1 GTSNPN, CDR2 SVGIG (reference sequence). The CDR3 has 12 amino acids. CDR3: CAWSGGYDEQFF. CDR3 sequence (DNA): TGTGCCTGGAGTGGAGGGTACGATGAGCAGTTCTTC.

The CDR3 DNA sequence: TGTGCCAGCAGTTTGTCGAGCGTAAACAGCACAGATACGCAGTATTTT. The encoded protein is CASSLSSVNSTDTQYF. The rearrangement links TRBV28 to TRBJ2-3, with D uncertain. This CDR3 region has 16 residues. Germline CDR1 is MDHEN and CDR2 is SYDVKM. V was pared by 3 bases and J by 0 bases, with 13 bases between.

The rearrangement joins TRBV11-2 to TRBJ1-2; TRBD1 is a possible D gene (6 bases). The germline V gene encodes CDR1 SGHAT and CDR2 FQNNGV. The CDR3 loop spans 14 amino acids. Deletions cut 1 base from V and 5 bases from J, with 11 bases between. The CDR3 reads CASSLGPGVYGYTF. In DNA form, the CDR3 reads TGTGCCAGCAGCTTAGGGCCAGGGGTTTATGGCTACACCTTC.

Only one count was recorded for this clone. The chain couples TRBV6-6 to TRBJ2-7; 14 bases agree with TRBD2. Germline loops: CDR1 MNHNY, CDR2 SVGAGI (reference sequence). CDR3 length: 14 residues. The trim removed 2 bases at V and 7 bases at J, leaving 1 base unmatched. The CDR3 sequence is CASSYRLAGGEQYF. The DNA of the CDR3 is TGTGCCAGCAGTTACAGACTAGCGGGAGGGGAGCAGTACTTC.

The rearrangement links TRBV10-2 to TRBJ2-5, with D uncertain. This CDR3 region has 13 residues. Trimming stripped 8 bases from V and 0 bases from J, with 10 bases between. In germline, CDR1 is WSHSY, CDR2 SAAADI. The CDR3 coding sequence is TGCGCCAGCGCCCCCCCGGACCAAGAGACCCAGTACTTC. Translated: CASAPPDQETQYF.

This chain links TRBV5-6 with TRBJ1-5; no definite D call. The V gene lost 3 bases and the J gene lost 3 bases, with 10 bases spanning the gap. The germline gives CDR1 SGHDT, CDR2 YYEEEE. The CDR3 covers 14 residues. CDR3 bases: TGTGCCAGCAGCTCCATAGTTGACAATCAGCCCCAGCATTTT. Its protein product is CASSSIVDNQPQHF.

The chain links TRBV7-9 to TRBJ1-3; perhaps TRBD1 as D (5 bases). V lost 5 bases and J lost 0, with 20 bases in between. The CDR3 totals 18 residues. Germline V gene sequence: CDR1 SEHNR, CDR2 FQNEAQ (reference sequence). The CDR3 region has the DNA TGTGCCAGCAGCCACATTCCGGGGGTGGCAAGCTCTGGAAACACCATATATTTT. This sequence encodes CASSHIPGVASSGNTIYF.

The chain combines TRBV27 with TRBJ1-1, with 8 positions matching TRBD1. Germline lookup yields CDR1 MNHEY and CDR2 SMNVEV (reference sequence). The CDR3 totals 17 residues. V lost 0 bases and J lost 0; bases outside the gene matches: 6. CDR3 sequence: CASSLSEDRAMNTEAFF. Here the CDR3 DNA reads TGTGCCAGCAGTTTATCGGAGGACAGGGCAATGAACACTGAAGCTTTCTTT.

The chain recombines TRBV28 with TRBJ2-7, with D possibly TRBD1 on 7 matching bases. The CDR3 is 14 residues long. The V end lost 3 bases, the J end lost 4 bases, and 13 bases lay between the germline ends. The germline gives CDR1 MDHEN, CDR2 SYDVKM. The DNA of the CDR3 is TGTGCCAGCAGTTTCCCGGCAGGGGGGTACGAGCAGTACTTC. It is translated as CASSFPAGGYEQYF.

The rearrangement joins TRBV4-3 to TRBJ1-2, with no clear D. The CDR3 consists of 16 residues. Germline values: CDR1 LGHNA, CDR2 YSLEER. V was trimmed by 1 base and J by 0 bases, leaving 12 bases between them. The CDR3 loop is CASSQVIDLANYGYTF. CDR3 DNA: TGCGCCAGCAGCCAAGTGATAGACTTAGCTAACTATGGCTACACCTTC.

Here the CDR3 reads CSVEDPTGSINHEQYF. Here the CDR3 DNA reads TGCAGCGTTGAAGATCCAACAGGGAGTATCAACCACGAGCAGTACTTC. The chain is built from TRBV29-1 and TRBJ2-5; D perhaps matches TRBD1 (6 bases). The J call may not be correct, given that the DNA end is closer to TRBJ2-7. The CDR3 has 16 residues. CDR1 is SQVTM and CDR2 is ANQGSEA in the germline V gene.

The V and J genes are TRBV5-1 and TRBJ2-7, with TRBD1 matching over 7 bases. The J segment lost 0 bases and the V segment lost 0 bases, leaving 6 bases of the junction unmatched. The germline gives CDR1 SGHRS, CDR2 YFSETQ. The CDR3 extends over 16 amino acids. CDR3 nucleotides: TGCGCCAGCAGCTTGGAGGGGGCCCCTAGCTCCTACGAGCAGTACTTC. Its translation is CASSLEGAPSSYEQYF.

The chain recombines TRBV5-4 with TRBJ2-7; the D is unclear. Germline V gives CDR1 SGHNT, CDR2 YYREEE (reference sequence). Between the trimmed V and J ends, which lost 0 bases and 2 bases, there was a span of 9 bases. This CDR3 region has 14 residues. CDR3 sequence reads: CASSLEASTYEQYF. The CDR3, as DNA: TGTGCCAGCAGCTTGGAGGCTAGTACCTACGAGCAGTACTTC.

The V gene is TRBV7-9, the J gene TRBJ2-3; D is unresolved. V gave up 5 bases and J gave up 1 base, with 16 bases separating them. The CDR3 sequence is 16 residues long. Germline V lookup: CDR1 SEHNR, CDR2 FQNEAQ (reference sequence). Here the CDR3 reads CASSGLPEIGTDTQYF. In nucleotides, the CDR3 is TGTGCCAGCAGCGGCCTGCCTGAAATTGGCACAGATACGCAGTATTTT.

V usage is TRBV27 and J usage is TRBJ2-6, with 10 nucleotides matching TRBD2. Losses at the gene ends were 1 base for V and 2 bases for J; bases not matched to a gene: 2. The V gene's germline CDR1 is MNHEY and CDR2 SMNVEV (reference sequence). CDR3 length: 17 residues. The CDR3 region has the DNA TGTGCCAGCAGTTTATTTAGCGGGAGGACTGGGGCCAACGTCCTGACTTTC. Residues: CASSLFSGRTGANVLTF.

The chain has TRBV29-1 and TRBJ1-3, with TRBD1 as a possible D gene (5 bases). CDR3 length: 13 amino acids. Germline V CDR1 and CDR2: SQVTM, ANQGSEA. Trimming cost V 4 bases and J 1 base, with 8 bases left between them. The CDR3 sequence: CSVVRGSGNTIYF. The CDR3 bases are TGCAGCGTTGTGCGGGGGTCTGGAAACACCATATATTTT.

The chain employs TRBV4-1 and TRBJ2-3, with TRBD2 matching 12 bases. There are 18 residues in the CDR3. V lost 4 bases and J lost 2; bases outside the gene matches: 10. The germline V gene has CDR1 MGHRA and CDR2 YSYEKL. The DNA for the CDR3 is TGCGCCAGCAGCCCAAGACTAGCGGGGGCCTATATCACAGATACGCAGTATTTT. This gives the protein CASSPRLAGAYITDTQYF.

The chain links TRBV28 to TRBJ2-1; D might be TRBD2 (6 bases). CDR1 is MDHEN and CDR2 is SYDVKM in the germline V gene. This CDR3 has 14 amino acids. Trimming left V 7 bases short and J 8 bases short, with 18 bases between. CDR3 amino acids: CASTPGSGGDEQFF. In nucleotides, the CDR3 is TGTGCCAGCACCCCCGGGAGTGGTGGGGATGAGCAGTTCTTC.

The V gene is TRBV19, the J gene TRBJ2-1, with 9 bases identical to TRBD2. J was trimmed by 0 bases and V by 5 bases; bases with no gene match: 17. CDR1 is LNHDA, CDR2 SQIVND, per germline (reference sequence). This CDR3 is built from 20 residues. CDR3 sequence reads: CASSFVSDGTSPSSYNEQFF. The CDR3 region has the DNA TGTGCCAGTAGTTTCGTGTCAGACGGGACTAGCCCGAGCTCCTACAATGAGCAGTTCTTC.

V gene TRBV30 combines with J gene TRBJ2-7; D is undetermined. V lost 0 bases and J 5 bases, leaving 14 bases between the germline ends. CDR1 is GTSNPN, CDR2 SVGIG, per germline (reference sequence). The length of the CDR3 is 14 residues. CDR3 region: CAWSVNYYVHEQYF. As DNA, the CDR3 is TGTGCCTGGAGTGTAAACTATTACGTCCACGAGCAGTACTTC.

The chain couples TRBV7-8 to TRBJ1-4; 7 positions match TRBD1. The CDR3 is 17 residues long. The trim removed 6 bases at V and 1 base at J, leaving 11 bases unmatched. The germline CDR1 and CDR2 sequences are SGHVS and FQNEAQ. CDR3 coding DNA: TGTGCCAGCAGTTACGACAGGGTGAGAAGAACTAATGAAAAACTGTTTTTT. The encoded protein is CASSYDRVRRTNEKLFF.